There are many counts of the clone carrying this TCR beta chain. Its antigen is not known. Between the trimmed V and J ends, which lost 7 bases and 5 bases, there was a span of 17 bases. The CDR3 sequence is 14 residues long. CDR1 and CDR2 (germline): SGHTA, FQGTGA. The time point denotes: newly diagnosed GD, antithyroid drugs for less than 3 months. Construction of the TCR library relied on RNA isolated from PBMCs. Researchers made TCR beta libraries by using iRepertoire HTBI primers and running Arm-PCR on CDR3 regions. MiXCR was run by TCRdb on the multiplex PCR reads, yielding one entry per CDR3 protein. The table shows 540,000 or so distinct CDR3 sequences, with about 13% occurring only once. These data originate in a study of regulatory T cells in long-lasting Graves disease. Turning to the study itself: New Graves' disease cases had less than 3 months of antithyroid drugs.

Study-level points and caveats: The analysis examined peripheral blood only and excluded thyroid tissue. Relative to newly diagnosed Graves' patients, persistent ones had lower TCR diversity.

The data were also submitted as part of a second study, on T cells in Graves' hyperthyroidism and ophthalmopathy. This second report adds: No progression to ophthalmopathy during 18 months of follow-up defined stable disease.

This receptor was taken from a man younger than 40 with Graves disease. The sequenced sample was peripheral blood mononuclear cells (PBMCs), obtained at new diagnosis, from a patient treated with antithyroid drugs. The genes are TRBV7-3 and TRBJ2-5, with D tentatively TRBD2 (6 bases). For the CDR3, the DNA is TGTGCCAGCAACCGGGGAGGAATGGGGGAGACCCAGTACTTC. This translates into CASNRGGMGETQYF.